This TCR beta chain was recorded in a study of blood T cell repertoires in COVID-19. Overall study context: The study drew acute and convalescent COVID-19 samples from the United States, Italy and Spain.

CDR3 length: 13 residues. Trimming took off 6 bases at V and 3 bases at J, with 12 bases between the two ends. Germline CDR1 MNHEY, CDR2 SVGAGI. In the study's own analysis: Reference gene primer amplification in the assay estimated nucleated cell counts. Repertoires were generated with immunoSEQ multiplex PCR, while TCRdb's copy carries only in-frame clones and drops some. V, J and clone size are taken as reported in that table, and D and trimming were inferred from the DNA itself. The sample holds some 100,000 clones, 70% to 85% seen once. The sequenced sample was peripheral blood. This TCR was sampled from a woman of 80 years or more with active or convalescent COVID-19. This chain joins TRBV6-5 and TRBJ2-7, with D maybe TRBD1 (6 bases). CDR3 DNA: TGTGCCAGCAGGCGGTACAGGGACTACGAGCAGTACTTC. Its translation: CASRRYRDYEQYF.